The entry that follows covers one T cell receptor beta chain sequence. What it binds is unknown. These data come from a study of identical twins. Study-wide points: High-abundance cord blood beta clonotypes had fewer insertions; memory repertoires showed none. Invariant MAIT and iNKT cells could partly confound zero-insertion analyses.

TCRdb re-called the 5' RACE reads through MiXCR, storing one row per CDR3 protein. This sample has some 1,700,000 distinct CDR3 sequences, with 32% found just once. This CDR3 is 16 amino acids long. The V and J genes are TRBV21-1 and TRBJ2-7; whether TRBD1, the table's D call, matches the DNA was not checked. TRBV21-1 is labeled a pseudogene. The sample comprised cord blood. The TCR originated in a newborn girl in good health. The CDR3 protein is CASSKAPGQPSYEQYF. CDR3 coding DNA: TGTGCCAGCAGCAAAGCCCCCGGACAGCCCTCCTACGAGCAGTACTTC.